This is a list of T cell receptor beta chains from one sample in a study of T-cell memory formation after mild COVID-19. TCRdb ran MiXCR on the 5' RACE reads and lists one entry per CDR3 protein. The sample records roughly 560,000 distinct CDR3 sequences, 20% being singletons. The sequenced sample was PBMCs or a T cell subset sorted from them (not recorded which). Receptors were obtained from an adult woman who had mild COVID-19 (a few samples of this study predate the infection). Cell type and time point are not known. The CDR3 runs from the conserved cysteine through the conserved F or W. A D gene is named only where the DNA matches it firmly. Clone size is given for some rows only: seen once, a few or many times, or a class if the clone is expanded.

CDR3	DNA	V	size	J	D
CASRTGNNQPQHF	TGTGCCAGTAGGACAGGGAACAATCAGCCCCAGCATTTT	TRBV19	NA	TRBJ1-5	TRBD1
CASSLFPGGTGELFF	TGTGCCAGCAGTTTATTCCCGGGCGGCACCGGGGAGCTGTTTTTT	TRBV28	few	TRBJ2-2	NA
CASSYNKGPEGYTF	TGTGCCAGCAGTTACAATAAGGGACCTGAAGGCTACACCTTC	TRBV6-5	few	TRBJ1-2	NA
CASSEALFGLGDTQYF	TGTGCCAGCAGTGAAGCGCTTTTCGGGCTGGGAGATACGCAGTATTTT	TRBV2	few	TRBJ2-3	NA
CASSYSDRGITDTQYF	TGTGCCAGCAGTTACTCGGACAGGGGAATCACAGATACGCAGTATTTT	TRBV6-5	few	TRBJ2-3	TRBD1
CSVPPGTGSNQPQHF	TGCAGTGTACCCCCCGGCACAGGTAGCAATCAGCCCCAGCATTTT	TRBV20-1	few	TRBJ1-5	NA
CASSLVTRDDAREQFF	TGTGCCAGCAGTCTGGTCACCCGGGACGACGCCCGGGAGCAGTTCTTC	TRBV12-3/TRBV12-4	NA	TRBJ2-1	NA
CASSKGGRGGQETQYF	TGTGCCAGCAGCAAAGGCGGACGGGGCGGCCAAGAGACCCAGTACTTC	TRBV4-2	few	TRBJ2-5	NA
CASRPQGGNQPQHF	TGTGCCAGCAGGCCACAGGGCGGCAATCAGCCCCAGCATTTT	TRBV6-2/TRBV6-3	NA	TRBJ1-5	NA
CASSQGLAGLQETQYF	TGTGCCAGCAGCCAAGGACTAGCGGGCCTCCAAGAGACCCAGTACTTC	TRBV3-1	few	TRBJ2-5	TRBD2
CASSLMGVVTEAFF	TGTGCCAGCAGCTTAATGGGGGTGGTGACTGAAGCTTTCTTT	TRBV7-3	few	TRBJ1-1	NA
CASSQDETVTYEQYF	TGCGCCAGCAGCCAAGATGAGACAGTGACCTACGAGCAGTACTTC	TRBV4-1	few	TRBJ2-7	NA
CASSLGTSEVYEQYF	TGTGCCAGCAGTCTGGGGACCTCGGAGGTGTACGAGCAGTACTTC	TRBV27	NA	TRBJ2-7	NA
CASSQQGGQETQYF	TGTGCCAGCAGCCAACAGGGGGGGCAAGAGACCCAGTACTTC	TRBV3-1	few	TRBJ2-5	NA
CASSPLFAGNTIYF	TGTGCCAGCAGTCCATTGTTTGCTGGAAACACCATATATTTT	TRBV12-3/TRBV12-4	NA	TRBJ1-3	NA
CASSLRQGRNEQFF	TGCGCCAGCAGCCTGAGACAGGGTAGGAATGAGCAGTTCTTC	TRBV5-1	NA	TRBJ2-1	TRBD1
CASSLGQGIYNEQFF	TGCGCCAGCAGCTTGGGACAGGGGATCTACAATGAGCAGTTCTTC	TRBV5-1	NA	TRBJ2-1	TRBD1
CASSLAKYNEQFF	TGCGCCAGCAGCTTGGCCAAATACAATGAGCAGTTCTTC	TRBV5-1	NA	TRBJ2-1	NA
CSANPPNSNYGYTF	TGCAGTGCTAATCCCCCAAATTCTAACTATGGCTACACCTTC	TRBV20-1	NA	TRBJ1-2	NA
CASSFKGNLAGSQETQYF	TGTGCCAGCAGTTTCAAAGGAAATCTAGCGGGGAGCCAAGAGACCCAGTACTTC	TRBV6-5	NA	TRBJ2-5	TRBD2
CASSLAGASGVANEQFF	TGTGCCAGCAGCTTAGCGGGGGCTAGCGGGGTTGCGAATGAGCAGTTCTTC	TRBV7-2	few	TRBJ2-1	TRBD2
CSARGAGSSYNSPLHF	TGCAGTGCTAGAGGAGCGGGGAGCTCCTATAATTCACCCCTCCACTTT	TRBV20-1	NA	TRBJ1-6	NA
CASSVRDGSFKNEQFF	TGTGCCAGCAGTGTGAGGGACGGGAGTTTTAAAAATGAGCAGTTCTTC	TRBV12-3/TRBV12-4	few	TRBJ2-1	NA
CASSLGGLPDTQYF	TGTGCCAGCAGTTTAGGAGGACTACCAGATACGCAGTATTTT	TRBV12-3/TRBV12-4	few	TRBJ2-3	NA